The rows below give T cell receptor beta chains drawn from one sample of a study of PD-1 blockade in classical Hodgkin lymphoma. This table comes from immunoSEQ multiplex PCR, and its TCRdb copy is limited to in-frame clones, with some not included. The sample lists over 90,000 clones; 89% were seen once. The material was peripheral blood mononuclear cells (PBMCs), obtained before the second cycle of nivolumab. These receptors originate from a human donor with classical Hodgkin lymphoma. CDR3s include the opening cysteine and the closing phenylalanine or tryptophan. The D gene is left open where the match is weak. Rows give clone size only sometimes, using once, few, many, or a class for an expanded clone.

d_call j_call v_call clone_size cdr3_nt cdr3_aa
. TRBJ2-1 TRBV27 . TGTGCCAGCAGCCGGGACTCCGCCAACTACAATGAGCAGTTCTTC CASSRDSANYNEQFF
. TRBJ2-5 TRBV29-1 few TGCAGCGTTCAAGGGGGGGGCGAGACCCAGTACTTC CSVQGGGETQYF
TRBD2 TRBJ2-7 TRBV6-5 . TGTGCCAGCAAACCGGGACTAGCGAGCCACGAGCAGTACTTC CASKPGLASHEQYF
. TRBJ1-1 TRBV18 . TGTGCCAGCTCACCACCGGCTGGGGGCGGCACTGAAGCTTTCTTT CASSPPAGGGTEAFF
TRBD2 TRBJ2-3 TRBV29-1 . TGCAGCGTCCGAGAGCTAGCGGGCCTCACAGATACGCAGTATTTT CSVRELAGLTDTQYF
. TRBJ1-5 TRBV2 few TGTGCCAGCAGTGAGTTAGGGGGGAATCAGCCCCAGCATTTT CASSELGGNQPQHF
TRBD2 TRBJ2-3 TRBV6-5 . TGTGCCAGCAGGGGACTAGCGGCTAGCACAGATACGCAGTATTTT CASRGLAASTDTQYF
. TRBJ2-1 TRBV10-2 . TGCGCCAGCTCTGGCCCGTGGGGGGGCTATTACAATGAGCAGTTCTTC CASSGPWGGYYNEQFF
TRBD1 TRBJ2-5 TRBV10-3 . TGTGCCATCAGTGAGTCGGGGGACAGGGCAGAGACCCAGTACTTC CAISESGDRAETQYF
. TRBJ2-7 TRBV27 . TGTGCCAGCAGTTACTCACAGGGCTACGAGCAGTACTTC CASSYSQGYEQYF
TRBD1 TRBJ1-4 TRBV6-1 . TGTGCCAGCACCCAACCCGGGACAGGGGGCGAAAAACTGTTTTTT CASTQPGTGGEKLFF
TRBD1 TRBJ2-3 TRBV27 . TGTGCCAGCAGTTTATCGGCCGGGGGACAGGGGTCGGGGGACTATATGGATACGCAGTATTTT CASSLSAGGQGSGDYMDTQYF
. TRBJ1-1 TRBV7-8 . TGTGCCAGCAGCTTAGGGGGGGGGACTGAAGCTTTCTTT CASSLGGGTEAFF
. TRBJ2-2 TRBV6-5 . TGTGCCAGCAGATGGGTGAACACCGGGGAGCTGTTTTTT CASRWVNTGELFF
. TRBJ2-5 TRBV5-1 . TGCGCCAGCAGCTCAGTTAACCTCAGAGAGACCCAGTACTTC CASSSVNLRETQYF
TRBD1 TRBJ2-7 TRBV2 . TGTGCCAGCAGTGGGAGACAGGGTCGGGCCTACGAGCAGTACTTC CASSGRQGRAYEQYF
. TRBJ2-3 TRBV27 . TGTGCCAGCAGTTTATACGGGGAAAAACATAGCACAGATACGCAGTATTTT CASSLYGEKHSTDTQYF
. TRBJ2-1 TRBV5-1 . TGCGCCAGCAGCTTGGGGGGAGAGCAGTTCTTC CASSLGGEQFF
. TRBJ1-1 TRBV18 . TGTGCCAGCTCACCCGAGTATCTACAGGGTTGGGGCACTGAAGCTTTCTTT CASSPEYLQGWGTEAFF
TRBD1 TRBJ1-5 TRBV5-6 . TGTGCCAGCAGCCACGGGACAGGGGAGTCTCAGCCCCAGCATTTT CASSHGTGESQPQHF
. TRBJ2-3 TRBV15 . TGTGCCACCAGCAGAGAGTGGGGGCTCTCGGGCACAGATACGCAGTATTTT CATSREWGLSGTDTQYF
TRBD2 TRBJ2-7 TRBV5-1 . TGCGCCAGCAGCTTATTAGCGGGAGAGGCCTACGAGCAGTACTTC CASSLLAGEAYEQYF